This T cell receptor (beta chain) was obtained from a study of chronic HIV infection and antiretroviral therapy. One entry per CDR3 protein, called by TCRdb with MiXCR from the 5' RACE reads. The sample contains some 43,000 distinct CDR3 sequences, about a fifth of which appear only once. Only a few counts were recorded for this clonotype. CDR1 is MDHEN and CDR2 is SYDVKM in the germline V gene. J was trimmed by 2 bases and V by 4 bases; bases with no gene match: 1. This CDR3 spans 15 amino acids. The source is an adult who had HIV and had not received antiretroviral therapy, or was an uninfected healthy control (not recorded which). The V call is TRBV28, the J call TRBJ2-2; 10 bases fit TRBD2. The sequencing sample was made of peripheral blood. CDR3 loop: CASSWTSGNTGELFF. CDR3 sequence (DNA): TGTGCCAGCAGTTGGACTAGCGGTAACACCGGGGAGCTGTTTTTT.